These 24 T cell receptor beta chains came from one sample sequenced in a study of T cell responses to AZD1222 COVID-19 vaccine. The method was immunoSEQ multiplex PCR; TCRdb's version includes in-frame clones alone and lacks a portion of them. The sample lists under 200,000 clones, more than 80% occurring once. The source was peripheral blood, collected on day 0 of AZD1222 vaccination. The receptor set was obtained from an adult in good health.

The rearrangement links TRBV6-5 to TRBJ1-1, with D perhaps matching TRBD1 (6 bases). Trimming pared 2 bases from V and 10 bases from J, leaving 20 bases between. The CDR3 is made up of 15 amino acids. The germline V gene encodes CDR1 MNHEY and CDR2 SVGAGI. CDR3 bases: TGTGCCAGCAGTTACCATACAGGGCCCGTACCCTTAGCTTTCTTT. Protein: CASSYHTGPVPLAFF.

This rearrangement joins TRBV7-9 to TRBJ1-2, with 7 nucleotides matching TRBD1. The CDR3 sequence is 12 residues long. Germline V gene sequence: CDR1 SEHNR, CDR2 FQNEAQ (reference sequence). V shed 10 bases, J shed 8 bases, and the junction held 10 bases outside the gene matches. In DNA form, the CDR3 reads TGTGCCATCGGTAAAGGGGGCGAGGGCTACACCTTC. Its protein is CAIGKGGEGYTF.

The J gene is TRBJ1-1, the V gene TRBV6-5, with a weak D call TRBD1 (6 bases). Germline CDR1 and CDR2: MNHEY and SVGAGI. This CDR3 is built from 14 residues. Between the trimmed V and J ends, which lost 8 bases and 1 base, there was a span of 14 bases. The CDR3 DNA is TGTGCCAGCCTGGGGGGCCCCCGGAACACTGAAGCTTTCTTT. Amino acids: CASLGGPRNTEAFF.

The rearrangement links TRBV3-1 (or the pseudogene TRBV3-2) to TRBJ2-1; D is ambiguous. CDR3 length equals 12 residues. Trimming pared 1 base from V and 7 bases from J, leaving 5 bases between. CDR1 is LGHDT and CDR2 is YNNKEL in the germline V gene (reference sequence). The CDR3 protein is CASSQVENEQFF. CDR3 DNA sequence: TGTGCCAGCAGCCAAGTCGAGAATGAGCAGTTCTTC.

The chain is built from TRBV7-6 and TRBJ1-2; 7 bases line up with TRBD1. The germline V gene has CDR1 SGHVS and CDR2 FNYEAQ. Trimming took 6 bases from V and 4 from J; bases not matched to a gene: 8. The CDR3 is 14 amino acids. CDR3 region: CASSSRDSIYGYTF. The CDR3 DNA reads as TGTGCCAGCAGTTCCCGGGACAGCATCTATGGCTACACCTTC.

The count of this clone is one. The chain combines TRBV7-8 with TRBJ1-2; 12 bases line up with TRBD1. The CDR3 is made up of 15 amino acids. In germline, CDR1 is SGHVS, CDR2 FQNEAQ. The trim removed 5 bases at V and 6 bases at J, leaving 7 bases unmatched. CDR3 bases: TGTGCCAGCAGCCGAGGGGGACAGGGGGCAAATGGCTACACCTTC. Translating gives CASSRGGQGANGYTF.

The J gene is TRBJ1-5, the V gene TRBV6-5; 7 bases align to TRBD1. The germline CDR1 and CDR2 sequences are MNHEY and SVGAGI. V gave up 7 bases and J gave up 2 bases; unmatched junction bases: 5. This CDR3 is built from 14 residues. CDR3 residues: CASNPRGGNQPQHF. For the CDR3, the DNA is TGTGCCAGCAACCCCAGGGGGGGCAATCAGCCCCAGCATTTT.

CDR3 nucleotide sequence: TGTGCCAGCAGACCTGCGACAGGGGACTATGGCTACACCTTC. Amino acid sequence: CASRPATGDYGYTF. This chain links TRBV6-5 with TRBJ1-2; 8 bases line up with TRBD1. The germline gives CDR1 MNHEY, CDR2 SVGAGI. After removal of 6 bases from V and 3 bases from J, the junction contained 6 bases not matched to a gene. The CDR3 extends over 14 amino acids.

The V gene is TRBV5-1, the J gene TRBJ2-5, with 8 bases that match TRBD2. V was pared by 0 bases and J by 2 bases, with 6 bases of the junction left unmatched. The CDR3 covers 16 residues. Germline V gives CDR1 SGHRS, CDR2 YFSETQ. The CDR3 bases are TGCGCCAGCAGCTTGGCCCCGCGGGGGGCTCAAGAGACCCAGTACTTC. Protein product: CASSLAPRGAQETQYF.

V usage is TRBV11-2 and J usage is TRBJ1-1; 9 nucleotides match TRBD1. CDR3 size: 16 residues. Trimming took 5 bases from V and 6 from J; bases not matched to a gene: 13. Germline V lookup: CDR1 SGHAT, CDR2 FQNNGV. CDR3 in amino acids: CASSPSRNRGLAEAFF. CDR3 DNA: TGTGCCAGCAGCCCAAGCCGTAACAGGGGGCTGGCTGAAGCTTTCTTT.

This clone is a singleton in its sample. The chain couples TRBV18 to TRBJ1-1; a possible D gene is TRBD1 (5 bases). The ends were cut back, 6 bases at V and 4 bases at J, with 12 bases in the middle. Germline CDR1 is KGHSH and CDR2 is LQKENI. The CDR3 loop spans 13 amino acids. CDR3 sequence: CASSTTRATEAFF. DNA of the CDR3: TGTGCCAGCTCCACAACCAGGGCCACTGAAGCTTTCTTT.

This chain joins TRBV7-8 and TRBJ2-2, with D possibly called TRBD1 or TRBD2 (5 bases each). This CDR3 has 17 residues. CDR1 and CDR2 from the germline V gene are SGHVS and FQNEAQ. Trimming cost V 2 bases and J 3 bases, with 16 bases left between them. Here the CDR3 DNA reads TGTGCCAGCAGCTTATTGTCCGGGACGGATTACACCGGGGAGCTGTTTTTT. Protein: CASSLLSGTDYTGELFF.

The gene calls are TRBV5-4 and TRBJ1-4, with a tentative D call TRBD1 (6 bases). V lost 3 bases and J 7 bases, leaving 13 bases between the germline ends. The CDR3 has 14 residues. Germline loops: CDR1 SGHNT, CDR2 YYREEE (reference sequence). The CDR3 protein is CASSWKGGGEKLFF. In DNA, the CDR3 is TGTGCCAGCAGCTGGAAGGGGGGAGGTGAAAAACTGTTTTTT.

This clone occurred once. The chain combines TRBV5-4 with TRBJ1-1; D gene unclear. Trimming cost V 0 bases and J 0 bases, with 9 bases left between them. This CDR3 comprises 15 residues. Germline assignment: CDR1 SGHNT and CDR2 YYREEE (reference sequence). The CDR3 DNA is TGTGCCAGCAGCTTGGCCCCGGGGATGAACACTGAAGCTTTCTTT. This encodes CASSLAPGMNTEAFF.

This clone was seen a single time. The J gene is TRBJ1-2, the V gene TRBV5-6, with D perhaps matching TRBD1 (5 bases). Per germline, CDR1 SGHDT and CDR2 YYEEEE. The CDR3 is 13 amino acids. V shed 1 base and J shed 8 bases, with 12 bases lying between them. The CDR3 sequence is CASSLLGLEGYTF. The CDR3 nucleotides read TGTGCCAGCAGCTTGCTGGGGCTCGAGGGCTACACCTTC.

V is TRBV27 and J is TRBJ1-1; D call uncertain. The V and J ends lost 2 bases and 4 bases respectively, with 11 bases between them. CDR1 and CDR2 from the germline V gene are MNHEY and SMNVEV (reference sequence). This CDR3 comprises 14 residues. This chain's CDR3 is CASSLKAAVTEAFF. CDR3 nucleotides: TGTGCCAGCAGTTTAAAGGCAGCCGTCACTGAAGCTTTCTTT.

The J gene is TRBJ1-2, the V gene TRBV19; possibly TRBD1 for D (5 bases). The V and J ends lost 1 base and 7 bases respectively, with 22 bases between them. CDR1 LNHDA and CDR2 SQIVND come from the germline V gene (reference sequence). The CDR3 has 17 amino acids. The CDR3 DNA reads as TGTGCCAGTAGTATAGGTATCGGCGTGGCGGGGGTGAGTGGCTACACCTTC. Protein sequence: CASSIGIGVAGVSGYTF.

This clone was seen just once. CDR3 sequence (DNA): TGTGCCACCAGCAGAGGGGGGGTGAACACTGAAGCTTTCTTT. Translated, it gives CATSRGGVNTEAFF. This chain connects TRBV15 to TRBJ1-1, with D tentatively TRBD1 (5 bases). The V end lost 1 base, the J end lost 0 bases, and 6 bases lay between the germline ends. The CDR3 has 14 residues. In germline, CDR1 is LNHNV, CDR2 YYDKDF (reference sequence).

This clone was detected once. The rearrangement uses TRBV18 and TRBJ2-2, with D possibly TRBD1 on 6 matching bases. In germline, CDR1 is KGHSH, CDR2 LQKENI. Deletions cut 6 bases from V and 8 bases from J, with 19 bases between. CDR3 size: 15 residues. The DNA for the CDR3 is TGTGCCAGCTCGCCATGGACAGCCGTAGCGGGGGAGCTGTTTTTT. Its translation is CASSPWTAVAGELFF.

This clone occurred a few times. The genes are TRBV11-2 and TRBJ1-1, with D possibly TRBD1 on 5 matching bases. Germline CDR1 SGHAT, CDR2 FQNNGV. The germline V and J ends were trimmed by 5 bases and 5 bases, with 9 bases remaining between them. The CDR3 contains 12 residues. DNA for the CDR3: TGTGCCAGCAGCCCCCAGGGAACTGAAGCTTTCTTT. The encoded protein is CASSPQGTEAFF.

This chain connects TRBV9 to TRBJ1-2, with D tentatively TRBD1 (5 bases). The germline V gene encodes CDR1 SGDLS and CDR2 YYNGEE. The CDR3 runs 17 residues. V was trimmed by 0 bases and J by 1 base, leaving 16 bases between them. The CDR3 nucleotides read TGTGCCAGCAGCGTAGGCCTGGGGGGGAATGGTAACTATGGCTACACCTTC. Encoded protein: CASSVGLGGNGNYGYTF. Filled out from reference TRBV9 and TRBJ1-2, the complete variable domain reads DSGVTQTPKHLITATGQRVTLRCSPRSGDLSVYWYQQSLDQGLQFLIQYYNGEERAKGNILERFSAQQFPDLHSELNLSSLELGDSALYFCASSVGLGGNGNYGYTFGSGTRLTVV.

The rearrangement uses TRBV11-3 and TRBJ2-5; D call uncertain. With 5 bases removed from V and 5 bases from J, the gap between germline ends came to 12 bases. CDR3 length equals 13 residues. The germline CDR1 and CDR2 sequences are SGHNT and YENEEA. CDR3 nucleotides: TGTGCCAGCAGCCCTAACCTGGGGGAGACCCAGTACTTC. It encodes CASSPNLGETQYF.

This chain connects TRBV19 to TRBJ1-5; possible D gene TRBD1, 5 bases. Trimming pared 5 bases from V and 4 bases from J, leaving 9 bases between. Germline-derived CDR1 and CDR2 are LNHDA and SQIVND (reference sequence). The CDR3 consists of 13 residues. The chain's CDR3 is CASSSRTNQPQHF. The CDR3 nucleotides are TGTGCCAGTAGTTCGAGGACAAATCAGCCCCAGCATTTT.

This chain connects TRBV6-4 to TRBJ1-2; unclear D gene. From germline, CDR1 is MRHNA and CDR2 SNTAGT. The length of the CDR3 is 14 residues. Trimming removed 5 bases at V and 7 bases at J, with 17 bases between. The CDR3 region is CASSPIIASGGYTF. As DNA, the CDR3 is TGTGCCAGCAGTCCTATTATTGCTTCTGGTGGCTACACCTTC.